This passage covers 23 T cell receptor beta chains from one sample sequenced in a study of PD-1 blockade in mismatch repair-deficient tumors. The table came from immunoSEQ multiplex PCR; TCRdb's copy has only in-frame clones and leaves some out. The data contain 35,000 to 40,000 clones, around 79% of them seen just once; the ten biggest clones take up about 23%. The starting material was peripheral blood, obtained 4 weeks after starting pembrolizumab. Receptors originate from an adult with mismatch repair-deficient cancer.

The chain has TRBV11-3 and TRBJ2-7; TRBD2 is a possible D gene (5 bases). The CDR3 spans 13 residues. CDR1 SGHNT and CDR2 YENEEA come from the germline V gene. Trimming took 5 bases from V and 4 from J, leaving 12 bases between them. In DNA, the CDR3 is TGTGCCAGCAGCGGGAGATACGCGTACGAGCAGTACTTC. This codes for CASSGRYAYEQYF.

The rearrangement links TRBV5-4 to TRBJ2-1; 11 bases map to TRBD2. Germline V gene sequence: CDR1 SGHNT, CDR2 YYREEE (reference sequence). Losses at the gene ends were 4 bases for V and 10 bases for J; bases not matched to a gene: 4. The CDR3 loop spans 13 amino acids. CDR3 bases: TGTGCCAGCAGCCGGGGACTAGCGGTAGAGCAGTTCTTC. The encoded protein is CASSRGLAVEQFF.

This clone has more than one count but fewer than ten. The CDR3 protein is CASSESGTGKTQYF. CDR3 nucleotides: TGTGCCAGCAGTGAGTCCGGGACAGGTAAAACCCAGTACTTC. The chain recombines TRBV2 with TRBJ2-5, with 8 bases lining up with TRBD1. Germline loops: CDR1 SNHLY, CDR2 FYNNEI. J gave up 8 bases and V 3 bases, and 8 bases lay outside the gene matches. The CDR3 consists of 14 residues.

This chain joins TRBV5-1 and TRBJ2-1, with TRBD2 matching 9 bases. V shed 4 bases and J 5 bases; nucleotides not matched to a gene: 10. Germline CDR1 SGHRS, CDR2 YFSETQ. The CDR3 has 16 amino acids. As DNA, the CDR3 is TGCGCCAGCAGCCCGGGGGGGACTAGCCTAAACAATGAGCAGTTCTTC. Translating it yields CASSPGGTSLNNEQFF.

The V gene is TRBV18, the J gene TRBJ2-5, with D tentatively TRBD1 (5 bases). With 0 bases removed from V and 2 bases from J, the gap between germline ends came to 10 bases. From germline, CDR1 is KGHSH and CDR2 LQKENI. The CDR3 runs to 15 residues. The CDR3 nucleotides are TGTGCCAGCTCACCACCCGGCAGGGTTCAAGAGACCCAGTACTTC. It codes for CASSPPGRVQETQYF.

The chain joins TRBV5-1 to TRBJ2-5, with a weak D call TRBD2 (6 bases). Trimming pared 4 bases from V and 2 bases from J, leaving 15 bases between. This CDR3 contains 15 residues. Germline V lookup: CDR1 SGHRS, CDR2 YFSETQ. The CDR3 nucleotides read TGCGCCAGCAGCCTGGAGGGGAGAACTCAAGAGACCCAGTACTTC. It specifies CASSLEGRTQETQYF. Full variable domain (rest looked up from reference TRBV5-1 and TRBJ2-5): KAGVTQTPRYLIKTRGQQVTLSCSPISGHRSVSWYQQTPGQGLQFLFEYFSETQRNKGNFPGRFSGRQFSNSRSEMNVSTLELGDSALYLCASSLEGRTQETQYFGPGTRLLVL.

V and J are TRBV6-6 and TRBJ2-7; D call uncertain. Germline lookup yields CDR1 MNHNY and CDR2 SVGAGI (reference sequence). There are 14 residues in the CDR3. The germline V and J ends were trimmed by 1 base and 7 bases, with 14 bases remaining between them. The CDR3: CASSYWIRVGEQYF. The CDR3 bases are TGTGCCAGCAGTTACTGGATCCGGGTGGGTGAGCAGTACTTC.

The chain has TRBV28 and TRBJ1-5, with 10 bases that match TRBD1. CDR1 is MDHEN, CDR2 SYDVKM, per germline. The CDR3 consists of 14 residues. V gave up 5 bases and J gave up 4 bases; unmatched junction bases: 2. The CDR3 DNA reads as TGTGCCAGCAGTCGGACAGGGGGAAATCAGCCCCAGCATTTT. Translation gives CASSRTGGNQPQHF. The variable domain in full, completed from reference TRBV28 and TRBJ1-5, reads DVKVTQSSRYLVKRTGEKVFLECVQDMDHENMFWYRQDPGLGLRLIYFSYDVKMKEKGDIPEGYSVSREKKERFSLILESASTNQTSMYLCASSRTGGNQPQHFGDGTRLSIL.

This clone was seen a few times. The chain uses TRBV5-6 and TRBJ2-5; possible D gene TRBD1, 6 bases. The germline V gene encodes CDR1 SGHDT and CDR2 YYEEEE. Deletions cut 7 bases from V and 4 bases from J, with 14 bases between. The CDR3 runs to 13 residues. Here the CDR3 DNA reads TGTGCCAGCGTCACCAGGGGCCGAGAGACCCAGTACTTC. Encoded protein: CASVTRGRETQYF. The variable domain in full, with the rest retrieved from reference TRBV5-6 and TRBJ2-5, is DAGVTQSPTHLIKTRGQQVTLRCSPKSGHDTVSWYQQALGQGPQFIFQYYEEEERQRGNFPDRFSGHQFPNYSSELNVNALLLGDSALYLCASVTRGRETQYFGPGTRLLVL.

This clone occurred once. This chain connects TRBV5-1 to TRBJ1-3, with D perhaps TRBD1 (5 bases). This CDR3 region has 14 residues. V was trimmed by 0 bases and J by 4 bases, leaving 8 bases between them. The germline V gene has CDR1 SGHRS and CDR2 YFSETQ. DNA of the CDR3: TGCGCCAGCAGCTTGGGGGACCCCGGAAACACCATATATTTT. Protein product: CASSLGDPGNTIYF.

The V and J genes are TRBV10-1 and TRBJ2-7, with no clear D. The CDR3 spans 18 residues. CDR1 and CDR2 (germline): WNHNN, SYGVQD (reference sequence). V lost 8 bases and J 3 bases, leaving 29 bases between the germline ends. CDR3 DNA sequence: TGCGCCAGCCCTCTCAGTCCCCCCAACCGGGCTACGGGCTACGAGCAGTACTTC. The encoded protein is CASPLSPPNRATGYEQYF.

This clone was counted a single time. This chain links TRBV6-6 with TRBJ2-7; tentative D call: TRBD2 (5 bases). Per the germline V gene, CDR1 is MNHNY and CDR2 is SVGAGI (reference sequence). V lost 0 bases and J 3 bases, leaving 6 bases between the germline ends. The CDR3 is 13 residues long. In nucleotides, the CDR3 is TGTGCCAGCAGTTACTCAGAGGGCTACGAGCAGTACTTC. It is translated as CASSYSEGYEQYF.

The chain employs TRBV6-1 and TRBJ2-5, with 8 bases fitting TRBD2. Germline CDR1 and CDR2: MNHNS and SASEGT. Germline trimming cut 7 bases from V and 5 bases from J; bases unmatched to any gene: 6. This CDR3 is built from 13 residues. The CDR3 loop reads CASNGRAVETQYF. The CDR3, as DNA: TGTGCCAGCAACGGGAGGGCCGTGGAGACCCAGTACTTC.

The rearrangement uses TRBV5-4 and TRBJ2-1, with D possibly TRBD1 on 5 matching bases. The CDR3 is 13 amino acids. The V gene's germline CDR1 is SGHNT and CDR2 YYREEE (reference sequence). Trimming cost V 0 bases and J 7 bases, with 8 bases left between them. The CDR3 nucleotides read TGTGCCAGCAGCTTGGAATACAGGAATGAGCAGTTCTTC. The encoded protein is CASSLEYRNEQFF.

V gene TRBV4-1 combines with J gene TRBJ2-1; TRBD1 might be the D (5 bases). V was cut by 1 base and J by 7 bases, with 17 bases left in between. The germline V gene encodes CDR1 MGHRA and CDR2 YSYEKL. The CDR3 length is 16 residues. CDR3 sequence: CASSQGATGYGNEQFF. CDR3 coding DNA: TGCGCCAGCAGCCAAGGAGCTACAGGCTACGGGAATGAGCAGTTCTTC.

This clone has just a few counts. This rearrangement joins TRBV27 to TRBJ1-5; D is perhaps TRBD1 (5 bases). This CDR3 has 11 amino acids. Per the germline V gene, CDR1 is MNHEY and CDR2 is SMNVEV (reference sequence). With 8 bases removed from V and 5 bases from J, the gap between germline ends came to 7 bases. This chain's CDR3 is CASGAHQPQHF. The CDR3 DNA reads TGTGCCAGCGGGGCGCATCAGCCCCAGCATTTT.

The chain joins TRBV27 to TRBJ1-1; D unclear. Germline V CDR1 and CDR2: MNHEY, SMNVEV (reference sequence). Trimming shortened V by 2 bases and J by 1 base, and 5 bases separated the two germline ends. The CDR3 loop spans 13 amino acids. CDR3 amino acids: CASSLSANTEAFF. Written as DNA, the CDR3 is TGTGCCAGCAGTTTAAGTGCGAACACTGAAGCTTTCTTT.

The chain joins TRBV19 to TRBJ1-1; D is perhaps TRBD1 (5 bases). V was cut by 3 bases and J by 6 bases, with 14 bases left in between. There are 14 residues in the CDR3. Germline V gives CDR1 LNHDA, CDR2 SQIVND (reference sequence). The CDR3 sequence: CASSMNRIGSEAFF. The CDR3 DNA reads TGTGCCAGTAGTATGAACAGGATCGGGTCTGAAGCTTTCTTT.

The V gene is TRBV2, the J gene TRBJ1-3; no clear D gene. This CDR3 comprises 18 residues. The V end was cut by 4 bases, the J end by 0 bases, with 19 bases between. Germline CDR1 and CDR2: SNHLY and FYNNEI. CDR3 in amino acids: CASSGLDGPTSSGNTIYF. For the CDR3, the DNA is TGTGCCAGCAGTGGACTAGACGGCCCAACGAGCTCTGGAAACACCATATATTTT.

This clone was observed a few times. The CDR3 bases are TGTGCCAGCAGTGGGACAGCTACTGACCTCGAGCAGTACTTC. It translates to CASSGTATDLEQYF. V gene TRBV27 combines with J gene TRBJ2-7, with 7 bases fitting TRBD1. Germline V gene sequence: CDR1 MNHEY, CDR2 SMNVEV (reference sequence). The CDR3 is 14 amino acids. The V gene end was trimmed by 5 bases and the J gene end by 6 bases; junction bases not matched to a gene: 10.

The chain links TRBV29-1 to TRBJ2-1; D is unresolved. V was shortened by 6 bases and J by 6 bases, with 9 bases between the two germline ends. Germline CDR1 reads SQVTM; CDR2 reads ANQGSEA. This CDR3 comprises 11 residues. CDR3 DNA sequence: TGCAGCGTCGAATGGGCCAATGAGCAGTTCTTC. This gives the protein CSVEWANEQFF.

This clone has only one observation. This rearrangement joins TRBV11-2 to TRBJ2-2; D unclear. The CDR3 is 16 amino acids. The germline V gene encodes CDR1 SGHAT and CDR2 FQNNGV. The V end lost 0 bases, the J end lost 4 bases, and 12 bases lay between the germline ends. The CDR3 reads CASSLDSRSRTGELFF. CDR3 nucleotides: TGTGCCAGCAGCTTAGATTCCCGATCGCGCACCGGGGAGCTGTTTTTT.

V gene TRBV13 combines with J gene TRBJ2-1; 7 nucleotides line up with TRBD2. CDR1 and CDR2 from the germline V gene are PRHDT and FYEKMQ (reference sequence). The CDR3 sequence is 15 residues long. Germline trimming cut 6 bases from V and 8 bases from J; bases unmatched to any gene: 13. CDR3 coding DNA: TGTGCCAGCAGATCTGGGCTAGCGGCTTGGGATGAGCAGTTCTTC. As protein: CASRSGLAAWDEQFF.